This entry lists 7 T cell receptor beta chains sequenced from one sample in a study of neoadjuvant nivolumab and ipilimumab in lung cancer. Clones were sequenced by immunoSEQ multiplex PCR, and TCRdb holds only the in-frame ones, with some missing. The sample lists about 27,000 clones; about 78% were seen once. Here the sequenced sample was tumor tissue, taken after neoadjuvant nivolumab, alone or with ipilimumab, at or shortly before surgery. The receptor set was obtained from an adult with non-small cell lung cancer.

The chain joins TRBV11-2 to TRBJ2-2; unclear D gene. CDR3 length equals 16 residues. V was clipped by 3 bases and J by 4 bases, with 15 bases between them. Germline V gene sequence: CDR1 SGHAT, CDR2 FQNNGV. Written as DNA, the CDR3 is TGTGCCAGCAGCTTTTTAGGAAAAGGCACCACCGGGGAGCTGTTTTTT. This codes for CASSFLGKGTTGELFF.

This clone was picked up one time. J is TRBJ1-1 and V is TRBV18, with 8 bases aligning to TRBD1. Germline V lookup: CDR1 KGHSH, CDR2 LQKENI. J gave up 1 base and V 4 bases, and 11 bases lay outside the gene matches. This CDR3 contains 17 residues. The CDR3 DNA sequence: TGTGCCAGCTCACTGGAGACAGGGGCCCCCGGGAACACTGAAGCTTTCTTT. This translates into CASSLETGAPGNTEAFF.

This clone was seen only a few times. V is TRBV10-1 and J is TRBJ2-3; 9 nucleotides line up with TRBD1. Trimming cost V 0 bases and J 3 bases; bases outside gene matches: 4. CDR3 size: 16 residues. Looked up from germline, CDR1 is WNHNN and CDR2 is SYGVQD (reference sequence). CDR3 sequence: CASSESRDRETDTQYF. The CDR3 DNA is TGCGCCAGCAGTGAGTCCCGGGACAGGGAGACAGATACGCAGTATTTT.

The chain is built from TRBV27 and TRBJ1-5; TRBD1 aligns across 8 bases. This CDR3 has 14 residues. V lost 5 bases to trimming and J lost 7 bases; unmatched junction nucleotides: 7. CDR1 and CDR2 (germline): MNHEY, SMNVEV (reference sequence). The CDR3 coding sequence is TGTGCCAGCAGTCCCCAGGGGGCTCGGCAGCCCCAGCATTTT. Encoded protein: CASSPQGARQPQHF.

The chain is built from TRBV5-1 and TRBJ2-1; weak D call: TRBD1 (6 bases). The CDR3 has 14 residues. V was shortened by 2 bases and J by 8 bases, with 14 bases between the two germline ends. Germline loops: CDR1 SGHRS, CDR2 YFSETQ. The CDR3 loop is CASSFLDRSDEQFF. The CDR3 DNA is TGCGCCAGCAGCTTCTTAGACAGGTCCGATGAGCAGTTCTTC.

This clone was seen more than once but under ten times. The V and J genes are TRBV30 and TRBJ2-7; TRBD1 aligns across 11 bases. V shed 2 bases and J 4 bases; nucleotides not matched to a gene: 10. Germline loops: CDR1 GTSNPN, CDR2 SVGIG (reference sequence). The CDR3 has 16 residues. CDR3 nucleotide sequence: TGTGCCTGGAGTTCCGGGGTTGGGACAGGGGGATACGAGCAGTACTTC. It encodes CAWSSGVGTGGYEQYF. The whole variable domain, filled in from reference TRBV30 and TRBJ2-7, reads SQTIHQWPATLVQPVGSPLSLECTVEGTSNPNLYWYRQAAGRGLQLLFYSVGIGQISSEVPQNLSASRPQDRQFILSSKKLLLSDSGFYLCAWSSGVGTGGYEQYFGPGTRLTVT.

The chain combines TRBV11-2 with TRBJ1-3, with a weak D call TRBD1 (5 bases). CDR3 size: 14 residues. Trimming stripped 1 base from V and 5 bases from J, with 9 bases between. Germline V lookup: CDR1 SGHAT, CDR2 FQNNGV. CDR3: CASSLAGTRNTIYF. CDR3 sequence (DNA): TGTGCCAGCAGCTTAGCAGGGACTCGAAACACCATATATTTT.